This T cell receptor (beta chain) is from a study of early T cells in non-severe SARS-CoV-2 infection. About the study: Sequenced bulk RNA came from whole blood that was unsorted, and chains were unpaired.

General study results and limits: Reliance on VDJdb matching favored anti-spike CD8 responses; private and CD4 specificities were missed.

Unique molecular identifiers tagged individual cDNA molecules. MiXCR, run by TCRdb on the 5' RACE reads, gives a single entry per CDR3 protein. This sample has some 67,000 distinct CDR3 sequences; roughly an eighth occur once, and the top ten carry roughly 13%. Germline V gene data show CDR1 as WSHSY and CDR2 as SAAADI. V was trimmed by 2 bases and J by 5 bases, leaving 13 bases between them. This CDR3 is 14 amino acids long. This clonotype appeared many times. Its target is unknown. The source is an adult who was a healthcare worker with PCR-confirmed SARS-CoV-2 infection or an uninfected control (not recorded which). The chain couples TRBV10-2 to TRBJ2-7; D is possibly TRBD2 (5 bases). Sequences were obtained from whole blood. The chain's CDR3 is CASSEQAGINEQYF. The CDR3 DNA sequence: TGCGCCAGCAGTGAGCAGGCGGGTATAAACGAGCAGTACTTC.